This TCR beta chain was retrieved from a study of blood T cell repertoires in COVID-19. The overall study: The analysed material was cDNA or gDNA that came from T cells, B-cell-depleted T cells, or PBMCs.

The CDR3 consists of 14 residues. Per germline, CDR1 SQVTM and CDR2 ANQGSEA. The V segment lost 6 bases and the J segment 6 bases; nucleotides outside the gene matches: 6. The sample holds one count of this clone. Method: immunoSEQ multiplex PCR; TCRdb's copy keeps in-frame clones and lacks some. The sample holds some 190,000 clones, about 88% seen once. The sequencing sample was made of PBMCs or T cells enriched from blood (not recorded which). The V call is TRBV29-1, the J call TRBJ2-1, with 12 positions matching TRBD2. This receptor was taken from a woman aged 40-49 years in a cohort exposed to, infected with or recovered from COVID-19 (not recorded which). As DNA, the CDR3 is TGCAGCGTGTTGACTAGCGGGGGCTTCAATGAGCAGTTCTTC. Its protein is CSVLTSGGFNEQFF.